These 6 T cell receptor beta chains came from one sample sequenced in a study of cytomegalovirus exposure and HLA in healthy donors. The method was immunoSEQ multiplex PCR; TCRdb's version includes in-frame clones alone and lacks a portion of them. This table has under 85,000 clones, approximately 94% appearing once. The sequenced material came from PBMCs. The receptors were gathered from a woman between 18 and 29 years old in good health and CMV-seropositive.

V gene TRBV4-3 combines with J gene TRBJ2-3, with 9 nucleotides matching TRBD2. CDR1 is LGHNA and CDR2 is YSLEER in the germline V gene. This CDR3 is 16 amino acids long. V lost 1 base and J lost 3; bases outside the gene matches: 5. CDR3 in DNA: TGCGCCAGCAGCCAAGGGGTAGCGGGAGCGACAGATACGCAGTATTTT. Residues: CASSQGVAGATDTQYF.

The J gene is TRBJ1-1, the V gene TRBV19, with 7 bases lining up with TRBD1. The CDR3 is 14 amino acids. CDR1 and CDR2 from the germline V gene are LNHDA and SQIVND (reference sequence). Germline trimming cut 7 bases from V and 2 bases from J; bases unmatched to any gene: 7. CDR3 amino acids: CASILDRENTEAFF. The CDR3 nucleotides read TGTGCCAGTATCCTCGACAGGGAAAACACTGAAGCTTTCTTT.

The chain is built from TRBV6-6 and TRBJ2-7; 8 nucleotides agree with TRBD1. Germline lookup yields CDR1 MNHNY and CDR2 SVGAGI (reference sequence). The V and J ends lost 2 bases and 2 bases, in that order; junction bases with no gene match: 8. The CDR3 is made up of 16 amino acids. CDR3 protein: CASSYGDQGAPYEQYF. As DNA, the CDR3 is TGTGCCAGCAGTTACGGGGATCAGGGGGCCCCCTACGAGCAGTACTTC.

V and J are TRBV5-1 and TRBJ2-5; D perhaps matches TRBD1 (8 bases). This CDR3 is built from 16 residues. Germline loops: CDR1 SGHRS, CDR2 YFSETQ. V was trimmed by 0 bases and J by 11 bases, leaving 23 bases between them. In nucleotides, the CDR3 is TGCGCCAGCAGCTTGGTGGTCCGGACAGGGAGGGATGAGCAGTACTTC. As protein: CASSLVVRTGRDEQYF.

The gene calls are TRBV2 and TRBJ2-5; possible D gene TRBD2, 6 bases. Germline values: CDR1 SNHLY, CDR2 FYNNEI. CDR3 length: 13 residues. V gave up 6 bases and J gave up 1 base, with 9 bases separating them. CDR3 sequence (DNA): TGTGCCAGCAGCGGGACTTCCCAAGAGACCCAGTACTTC. Translated: CASSGTSQETQYF.

The V gene is TRBV9, the J gene TRBJ1-2, with 9 nucleotides matching TRBD1. V lost 6 bases, J lost 3 bases, and 9 bases stayed unmatched. The CDR3 has 15 amino acids. Germline loops: CDR1 SGDLS, CDR2 YYNGEE. CDR3 loop: CASNITGQGYYGYTF. CDR3 nucleotide sequence: TGTGCCAGCAATATTACGGGACAGGGATACTATGGCTACACCTTC.